Listed here are 6 T cell receptor beta chains from one sample, sequenced in a study of cytomegalovirus exposure and HLA in healthy donors. 13 Jbeta primers and 60 Vbeta primers were used for the PCR. Data came from immunoSEQ multiplex PCR; TCRdb stores just in-frame clones and leaves some out. Here the sample spans fewer than 150,000 clones, over 70% being singletons. Sequencing input: PBMCs. The receptors originated from a female donor in good health and CMV-seropositive.

This clone was counted once. The gene calls are TRBV4-3 and TRBJ1-1; D may be TRBD1 (5 bases). This CDR3 has 14 amino acids. Germline V gene sequence: CDR1 LGHNA, CDR2 YSLEER. Trimming removed 0 bases from V and 4 bases from J, with 9 bases in between. DNA of the CDR3: TGCGCCAGCAGCCAAGAATCGGGGGGCACTGAAGCTTTCTTT. Amino acids: CASSQESGGTEAFF.

V is TRBV18 and J is TRBJ1-1, with 11 bases matching TRBD1. V lost 2 bases to trimming and J lost 4 bases; unmatched junction nucleotides: 9. The CDR3 runs 17 residues. Germline-derived CDR1 and CDR2 are KGHSH and LQKENI. The CDR3 bases are TGTGCCAGCTCACCAGGACAGGGGGCGGGTAGGGCCACTGAAGCTTTCTTT. It yields the protein CASSPGQGAGRATEAFF.

Concerning this clone itself: At one end the junction does not follow the germline gene, possibly because of a read error. This chain joins TRBV5-1 and TRBJ2-5, with 9 bases that match TRBD1. From germline, CDR1 is SGHRS and CDR2 YFSETQ. The CDR3 extends over 15 amino acids. CDR3 residues: CTSSLETGGRRTQYF. CDR3 sequence (DNA): TGCACCAGCAGCTTGGAGACAGGGGGTAGGAGGACCCAGTACTTC.

V usage is TRBV2 and J usage is TRBJ1-5; no firm D call. Trimming left V 0 bases short and J 2 bases short, with 14 bases between. The CDR3 is 17 residues long. Germline V gives CDR1 SNHLY, CDR2 FYNNEI. The CDR3 DNA sequence: TGTGCCAGCAGTGAAGCGGTTGGGGTGAGGGGCAATCAGCCCCAGCATTTT. Translation: CASSEAVGVRGNQPQHF.

The chain employs TRBV30 and TRBJ1-4; TRBD1 matches at 7 bases. Germline values: CDR1 GTSNPN, CDR2 SVGIG (reference sequence). V lost 4 bases to trimming and J lost 6 bases; unmatched junction nucleotides: 8. The CDR3 length is 14 residues. The CDR3 reads CAWNEDRVYEKLFF. The DNA for the CDR3 is TGTGCCTGGAATGAAGACAGGGTTTATGAAAAACTGTTTTTT.

The rearrangement links TRBV7-2 to TRBJ1-2; 8 bases agree with TRBD1. The germline V gene encodes CDR1 SGHTA and CDR2 FQGNSA. Losses at the gene ends were 4 bases for V and 8 bases for J; bases not matched to a gene: 6. There are 13 residues in the CDR3. The CDR3 DNA sequence: TGTGCCAGCAGCTCGACAGGGGTGGAGGGCTACACCTTC. Amino acids: CASSSTGVEGYTF.